This T cell receptor beta chain stems from a study of neoadjuvant anti-PD-1 for oral cavity cancer. Blood libraries mostly used approximately 0.5 ug genomic DNA, six replicates each. Generated by immunoSEQ multiplex PCR, the TCRdb table keeps only in-frame clones and is missing some. The sample has around 68,000 clones; 80% to 90% are singletons. Time point given: after neoadjuvant nivolumab, at surgical resection. These newly diagnosed stage II-IVA oral cavity squamous cell carcinoma patients had no prior systemic or radiation treatment. The sample consisted of PBMCs, taken after nivolumab (anti-PD-1) treatment. The receptor was derived from a person aged 35-79 years with oral cavity squamous cell carcinoma.

CDR3: CASTGSYEQYF. CDR3 in DNA: TGTGCCAGCACTGGATCGTACGAGCAGTACTTC. This sequence joins TRBV28 and TRBJ2-7; D not certain. Germline V CDR1 and CDR2: MDHEN, SYDVKM. The CDR3 covers 11 residues. Between the trimmed V and J ends, which lost 7 bases and 4 bases, there was a span of 8 bases.